This note documents a single T cell receptor (beta chain) sequence. Its specificity is unknown. The data derive from a study of T cells in localized non-small cell lung cancer. The assay was immunoSEQ multiplex PCR, and TCRdb's table has in-frame clones only and misses some. Here the sample spans roughly 40,000 clones, 81% being singletons. Study outcomes and limitations: It was uninvolved adjacent lung that showed the highest T cell clonality, exceeding tumor. Sequencing involved a lone tumor region, leaving heterogeneity possible. Appearing in adjacent lung were a median roughly 59 of the top 100 tumor clones.

The origin of this receptor is a male donor older than 55 with stage II lung adenocarcinoma. The specimen comprised peripheral blood mononuclear cells, sampled before any cancer treatment.

The CDR3 here is CASRRGGGDTGELFF. The CDR3 coding sequence is TGTGCCAGTCGAAGGGGAGGGGGCGACACCGGGGAGCTGTTTTTT. The rearrangement joins TRBV19 to TRBJ2-2; D could derive from TRBD1 or TRBD2 (7 bases each). Looked up from germline, CDR1 is LNHDA and CDR2 is SQIVND (reference sequence). V lost 8 bases and J 3 bases, leaving 16 bases between the germline ends. The CDR3 spans 15 residues. The variable domain in full, completed from reference TRBV19 and TRBJ2-2, reads DGGITQSPKYLFRKEGQNVTLSCEQNLNHDAMYWYRQDPGQGLRLIYYSQIVNDFQKGDIAEGYSVSREKKESFPLTVTSAQKNPTAFYLCASRRGGGDTGELFFGEGSRLTVL.